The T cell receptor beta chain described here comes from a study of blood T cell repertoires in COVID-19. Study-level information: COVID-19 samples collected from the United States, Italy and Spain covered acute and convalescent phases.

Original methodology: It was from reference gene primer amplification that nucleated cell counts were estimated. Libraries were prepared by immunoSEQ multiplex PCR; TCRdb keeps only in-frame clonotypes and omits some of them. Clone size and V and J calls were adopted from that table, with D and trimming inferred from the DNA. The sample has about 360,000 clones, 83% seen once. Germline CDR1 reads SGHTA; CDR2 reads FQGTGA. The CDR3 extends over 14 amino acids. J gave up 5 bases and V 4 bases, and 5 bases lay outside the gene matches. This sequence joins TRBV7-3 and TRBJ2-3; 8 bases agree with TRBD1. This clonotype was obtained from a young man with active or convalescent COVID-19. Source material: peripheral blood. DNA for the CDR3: TGTGCCAGCAGCTATACAGGGGGAGGAGATACGCAGTATTTT. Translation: CASSYTGGGDTQYF.